Sequencing of this TCR beta chain was carried out in a study of blood T cell repertoires in COVID-19. Study details: Some COVID-19 samples were acute and others convalescent; all came from the United States, Italy and Spain.

Method: immunoSEQ multiplex PCR; TCRdb's copy keeps in-frame clones and lacks some. Found here are some 350,000 clones, roughly 90% of them singletons; the top ten hold 7% to 8%. The specimen was peripheral blood. The TCR was taken from a woman aged 70-85 years with COVID-19, enrolled during active disease.

The chain's CDR3 is CASSFRPAVDEQFF. In DNA form, the CDR3 reads TGTGCCAGCAGCTTTCGGCCCGCGGTCGATGAGCAGTTCTTC. V and J are TRBV7-2 and TRBJ2-1; D ambiguous. The CDR3 is 14 amino acids. V dropped 3 bases and J dropped 8 bases, with 14 bases sitting between them. Germline values: CDR1 SGHTA, CDR2 FQGNSA.